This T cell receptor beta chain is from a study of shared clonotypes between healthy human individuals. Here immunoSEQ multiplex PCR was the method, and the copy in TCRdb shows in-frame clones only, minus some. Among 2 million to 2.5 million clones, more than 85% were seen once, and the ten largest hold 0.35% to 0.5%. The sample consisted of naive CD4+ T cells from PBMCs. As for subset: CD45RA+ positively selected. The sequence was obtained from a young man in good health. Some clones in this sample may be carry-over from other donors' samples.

CDR3 sequence: CASSRDRVTNTEAFF. CDR3 DNA sequence: TGTGCCAGCAGTCGGGACAGGGTCACGAACACTGAAGCTTTCTTT. The chain has TRBV2 and TRBJ1-1; 9 positions match TRBD1. Germline-derived CDR1 and CDR2 are SNHLY and FYNNEI. J gave up 1 base and V 5 bases, and 5 bases lay outside the gene matches. The CDR3 is made up of 15 amino acids.